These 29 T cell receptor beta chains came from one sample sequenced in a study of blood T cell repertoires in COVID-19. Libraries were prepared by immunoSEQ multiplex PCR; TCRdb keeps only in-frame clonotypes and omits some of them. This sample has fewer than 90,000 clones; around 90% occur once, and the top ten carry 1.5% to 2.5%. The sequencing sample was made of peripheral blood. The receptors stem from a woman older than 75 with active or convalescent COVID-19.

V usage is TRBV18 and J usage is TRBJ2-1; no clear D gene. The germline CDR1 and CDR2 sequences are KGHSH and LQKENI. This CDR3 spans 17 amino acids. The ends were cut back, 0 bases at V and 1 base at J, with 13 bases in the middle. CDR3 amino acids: CASSPPTGPQSYNEQFF. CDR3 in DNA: TGTGCCAGCTCACCACCTACTGGGCCACAGTCCTACAATGAGCAGTTCTTC.

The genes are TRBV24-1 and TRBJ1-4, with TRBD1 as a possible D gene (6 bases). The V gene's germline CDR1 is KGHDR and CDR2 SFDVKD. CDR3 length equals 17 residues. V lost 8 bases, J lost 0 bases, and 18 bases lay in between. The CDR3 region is CATNETGSGATNEKLFF. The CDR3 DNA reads TGTGCCACCAACGAAACAGGGAGTGGGGCAACTAATGAAAAACTGTTTTTT.

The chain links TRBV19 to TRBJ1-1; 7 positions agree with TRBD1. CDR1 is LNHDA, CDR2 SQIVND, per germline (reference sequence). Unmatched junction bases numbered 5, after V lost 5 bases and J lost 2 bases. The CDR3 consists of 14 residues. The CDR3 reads CASSLGTVNTEAFF. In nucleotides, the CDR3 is TGTGCCAGTAGTCTCGGGACAGTTAACACTGAAGCTTTCTTT.

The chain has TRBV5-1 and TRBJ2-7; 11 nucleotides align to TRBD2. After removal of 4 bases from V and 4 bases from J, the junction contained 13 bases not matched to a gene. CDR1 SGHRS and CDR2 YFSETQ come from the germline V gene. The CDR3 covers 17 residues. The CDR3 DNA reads TGCGCCAGCAGCGCAACTAGCGGGAGCCCCCAGGGTTACGAGCAGTACTTC. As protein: CASSATSGSPQGYEQYF.

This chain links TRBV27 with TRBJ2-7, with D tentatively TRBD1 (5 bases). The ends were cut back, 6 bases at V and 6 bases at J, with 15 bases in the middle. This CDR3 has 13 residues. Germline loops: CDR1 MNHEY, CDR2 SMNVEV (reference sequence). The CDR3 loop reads CASRESRVREQYF. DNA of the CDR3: TGTGCCAGCAGGGAAAGCAGGGTGCGCGAGCAGTACTTC.

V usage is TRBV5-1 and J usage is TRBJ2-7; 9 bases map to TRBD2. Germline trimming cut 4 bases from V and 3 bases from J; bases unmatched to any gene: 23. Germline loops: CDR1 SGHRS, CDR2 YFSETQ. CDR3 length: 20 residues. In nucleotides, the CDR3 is TGCGCCAGCAGCCCCTTTCAGTCTAAGCGAGTAGCGGGGGACATCTACGAGCAGTACTTC. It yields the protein CASSPFQSKRVAGDIYEQYF.

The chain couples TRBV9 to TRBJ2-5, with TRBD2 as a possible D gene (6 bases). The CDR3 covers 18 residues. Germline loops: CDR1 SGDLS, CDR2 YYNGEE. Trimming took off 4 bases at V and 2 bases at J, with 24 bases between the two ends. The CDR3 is CASSPGAGGLSLQETQYF. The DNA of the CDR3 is TGTGCCAGCAGCCCGGGAGCTGGAGGCCTGTCCCTACAAGAGACCCAGTACTTC.

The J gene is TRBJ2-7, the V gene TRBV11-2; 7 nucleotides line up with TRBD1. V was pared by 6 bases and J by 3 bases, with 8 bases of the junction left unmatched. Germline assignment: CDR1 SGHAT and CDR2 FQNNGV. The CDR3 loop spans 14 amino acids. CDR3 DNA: TGTGCCAGCAGGGCTACAGGGGTAGGCTACGAGCAGTACTTC. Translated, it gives CASRATGVGYEQYF. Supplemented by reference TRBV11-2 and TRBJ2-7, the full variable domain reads EAGVAQSPRYKIIEKRQSVAFWCNPISGHATLYWYQQILGQGPKLLIQFQNNGVVDDSQLPKDRFSAERLKGVDSTLKIQPAKLEDSAVYLCASRATGVGYEQYFGPGTRLTVT.

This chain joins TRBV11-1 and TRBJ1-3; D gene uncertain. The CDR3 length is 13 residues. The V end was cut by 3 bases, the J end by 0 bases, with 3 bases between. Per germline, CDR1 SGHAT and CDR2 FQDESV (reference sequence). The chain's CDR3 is CASSFNSGNTIYF. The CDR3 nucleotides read TGTGCCAGCAGCTTTAACTCTGGAAACACCATATATTTT.

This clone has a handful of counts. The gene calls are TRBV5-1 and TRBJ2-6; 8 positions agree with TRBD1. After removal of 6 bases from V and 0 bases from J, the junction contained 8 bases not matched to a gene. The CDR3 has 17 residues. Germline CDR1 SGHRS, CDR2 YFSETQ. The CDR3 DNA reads TGCGCCAGCACGGGACAGGTACGCGGCTCTGGGGCCAACGTCCTGACTTTC. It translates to CASTGQVRGSGANVLTF. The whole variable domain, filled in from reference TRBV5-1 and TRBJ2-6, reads KAGVTQTPRYLIKTRGQQVTLSCSPISGHRSVSWYQQTPGQGLQFLFEYFSETQRNKGNFPGRFSGRQFSNSRSEMNVSTLELGDSALYLCASTGQVRGSGANVLTFGAGSRLTVL.

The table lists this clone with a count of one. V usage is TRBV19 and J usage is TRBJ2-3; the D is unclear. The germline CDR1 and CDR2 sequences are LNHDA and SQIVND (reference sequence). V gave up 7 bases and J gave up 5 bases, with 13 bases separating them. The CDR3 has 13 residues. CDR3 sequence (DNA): TGTGCCAGTAAATCGGCGGCGGTAGATACGCAGTATTTT. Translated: CASKSAAVDTQYF.

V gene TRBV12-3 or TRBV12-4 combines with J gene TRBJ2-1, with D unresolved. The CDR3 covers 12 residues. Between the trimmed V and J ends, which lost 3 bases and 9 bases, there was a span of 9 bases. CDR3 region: CASSFGFSEQFF. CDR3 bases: TGTGCCAGCAGTTTCGGTTTTTCTGAGCAGTTCTTC.

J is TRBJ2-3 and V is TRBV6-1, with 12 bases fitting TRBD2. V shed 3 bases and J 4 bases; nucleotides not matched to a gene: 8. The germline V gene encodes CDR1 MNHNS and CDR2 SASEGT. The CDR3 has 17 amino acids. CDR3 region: CASSDVLAGGPSDTQYF. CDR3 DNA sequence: TGTGCCAGCAGTGACGTTCTAGCGGGAGGGCCCTCAGATACGCAGTATTTT.

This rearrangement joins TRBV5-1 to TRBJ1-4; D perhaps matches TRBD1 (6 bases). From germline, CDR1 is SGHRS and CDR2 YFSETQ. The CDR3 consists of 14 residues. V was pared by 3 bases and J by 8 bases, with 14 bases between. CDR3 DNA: TGCGCCAGCAGCTCGCAGACAGGAGGAGAAAAACTGTTTTTT. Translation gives CASSSQTGGEKLFF.

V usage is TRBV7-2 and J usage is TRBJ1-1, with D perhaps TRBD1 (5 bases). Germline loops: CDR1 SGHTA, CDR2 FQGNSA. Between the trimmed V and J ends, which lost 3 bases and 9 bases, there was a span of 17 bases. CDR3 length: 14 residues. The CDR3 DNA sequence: TGTGCCAGCAGCTTGCAGGGCGTTGGAGGGAAAGCTTTCTTT. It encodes CASSLQGVGGKAFF.

In DNA form, the CDR3 reads TGTGCCAGAAGCTGGCCGGGACAGGGGGCGGTAAATTCACCCCTCCACTTT. Its protein is CARSWPGQGAVNSPLHF. The chain links TRBV5-3 to TRBJ1-6; 12 nucleotides agree with TRBD1. TRBV5-3 belongs to the ORF category, with a function that is uncertain. With 3 bases clipped from V and 7 bases from J, the junction kept 8 bases outside the gene matches. CDR3 length: 17 amino acids.

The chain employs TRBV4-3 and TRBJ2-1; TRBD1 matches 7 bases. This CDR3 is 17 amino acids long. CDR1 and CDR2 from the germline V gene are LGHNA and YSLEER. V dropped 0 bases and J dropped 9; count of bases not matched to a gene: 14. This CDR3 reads CASSQDPGTAWGSEQFF. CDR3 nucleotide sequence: TGCGCCAGCAGCCAAGATCCCGGGACAGCGTGGGGGAGTGAGCAGTTCTTC.

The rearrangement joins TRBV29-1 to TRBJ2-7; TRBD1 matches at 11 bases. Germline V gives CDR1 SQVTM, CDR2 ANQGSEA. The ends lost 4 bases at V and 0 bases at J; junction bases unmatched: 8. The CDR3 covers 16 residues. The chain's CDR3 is CSVGTGTGGSSYEQYF. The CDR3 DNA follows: TGCAGCGTTGGTACCGGGACAGGGGGAAGCTCCTACGAGCAGTACTTC.

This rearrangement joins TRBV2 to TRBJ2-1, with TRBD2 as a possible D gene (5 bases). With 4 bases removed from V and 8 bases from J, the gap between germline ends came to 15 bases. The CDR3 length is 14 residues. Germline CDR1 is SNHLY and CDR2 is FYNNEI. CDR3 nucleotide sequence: TGTGCCAGCAGTGGAGGGTTAGGTACCGATGAGCAGTTCTTC. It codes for CASSGGLGTDEQFF.

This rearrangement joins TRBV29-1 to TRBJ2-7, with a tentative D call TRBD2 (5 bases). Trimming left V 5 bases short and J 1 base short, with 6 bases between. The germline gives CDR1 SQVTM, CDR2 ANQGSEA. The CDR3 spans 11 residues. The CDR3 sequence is CSVSGSYEQYF. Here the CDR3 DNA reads TGCAGCGTTTCGGGGTCCTACGAGCAGTACTTC.

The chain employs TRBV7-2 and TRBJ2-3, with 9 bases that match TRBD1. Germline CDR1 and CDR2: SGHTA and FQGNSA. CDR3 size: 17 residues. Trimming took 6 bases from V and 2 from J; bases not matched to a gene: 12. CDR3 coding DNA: TGTGCCAGCAGACCACCAGTTGGGACAGGGTACACAGATACGCAGTATTTT. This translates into CASRPPVGTGYTDTQYF.

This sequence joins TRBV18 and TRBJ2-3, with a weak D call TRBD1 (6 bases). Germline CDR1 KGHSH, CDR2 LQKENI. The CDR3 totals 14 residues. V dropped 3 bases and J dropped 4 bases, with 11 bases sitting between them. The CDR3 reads CASSPLDRSDTQYF. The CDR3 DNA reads TGTGCCAGCTCACCCCTCGACAGGTCAGATACGCAGTATTTT.

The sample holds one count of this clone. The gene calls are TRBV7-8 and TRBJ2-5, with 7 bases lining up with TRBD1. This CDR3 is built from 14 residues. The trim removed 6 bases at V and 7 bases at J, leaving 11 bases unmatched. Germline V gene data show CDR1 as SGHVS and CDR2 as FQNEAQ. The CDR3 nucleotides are TGTGCCAGCAGGCACTGGGACAGCCAGGGGACCCAGTACTTC. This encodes CASRHWDSQGTQYF.

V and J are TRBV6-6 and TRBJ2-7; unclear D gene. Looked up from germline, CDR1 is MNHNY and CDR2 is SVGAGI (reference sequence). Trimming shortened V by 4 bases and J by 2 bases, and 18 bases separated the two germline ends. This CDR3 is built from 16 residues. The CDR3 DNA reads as TGTGCCAGCAGTTTCCCCGCGGCGCGTCGTACCTACGAGCAGTACTTC. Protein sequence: CASSFPAARRTYEQYF.

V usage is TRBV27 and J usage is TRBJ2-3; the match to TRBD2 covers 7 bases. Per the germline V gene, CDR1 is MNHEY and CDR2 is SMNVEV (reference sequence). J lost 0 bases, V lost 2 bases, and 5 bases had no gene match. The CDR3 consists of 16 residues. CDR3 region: CASSLDTGGSTDTQYF. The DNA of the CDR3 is TGTGCCAGCAGTTTAGACACCGGGGGGAGCACAGATACGCAGTATTTT.

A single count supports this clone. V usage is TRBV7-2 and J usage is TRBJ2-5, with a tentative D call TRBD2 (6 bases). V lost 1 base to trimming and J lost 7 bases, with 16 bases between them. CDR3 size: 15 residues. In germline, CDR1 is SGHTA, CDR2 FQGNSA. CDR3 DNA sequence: TGTGCCAGCAGCTTAGTGGAGGATTGGAGGGGGACCCAGTACTTC. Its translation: CASSLVEDWRGTQYF.

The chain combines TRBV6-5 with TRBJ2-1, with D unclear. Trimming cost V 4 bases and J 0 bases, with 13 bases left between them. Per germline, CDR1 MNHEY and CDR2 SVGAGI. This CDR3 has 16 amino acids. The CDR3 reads CASSSRPRSSYNEQFF. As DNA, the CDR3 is TGTGCCAGCAGTTCCCGGCCCCGGAGCTCCTACAATGAGCAGTTCTTC.

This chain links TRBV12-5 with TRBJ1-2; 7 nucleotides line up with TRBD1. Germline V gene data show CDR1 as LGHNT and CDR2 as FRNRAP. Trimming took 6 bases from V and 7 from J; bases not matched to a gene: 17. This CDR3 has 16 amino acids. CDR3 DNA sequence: TGTGCTAGTGGCCCACCACAGGGGAAGGTCTCGTTTGGCTACACCTTC. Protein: CASGPPQGKVSFGYTF.

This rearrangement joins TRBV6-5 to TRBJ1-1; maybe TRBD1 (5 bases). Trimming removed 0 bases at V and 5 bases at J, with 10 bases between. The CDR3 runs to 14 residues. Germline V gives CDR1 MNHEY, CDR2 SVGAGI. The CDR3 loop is CASSYSFTGTEAFF. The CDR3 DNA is TGTGCCAGCAGTTACTCGTTCACAGGTACTGAAGCTTTCTTT.